This T cell receptor (beta chain) was documented in a study of T cell responses to AZD1222 COVID-19 vaccine. The CDR3 has 15 residues. Per the germline V gene, CDR1 is SGHRS and CDR2 is YFSETQ. Trimming took off 0 bases at V and 3 bases at J, with 13 bases between the two ends. TCRdb keeps only in-frame clones here, not all; method: immunoSEQ multiplex PCR. The sample includes some 200,000 clones, roughly 94% of them seen just once. Sequences were derived from peripheral blood, sampled 28 days after the second dose of the MenACWY control vaccine. This TCR came from an adult who received the MenACWY meningococcal vaccine as a control. The chain carries TRBV5-1 and TRBJ2-7; D gene ambiguous. In DNA form, the CDR3 reads TGCGCCAGCAGCTTGGCCGGTGGAAGCGTCTACGAGCAGTACTTC. This codes for CASSLAGGSVYEQYF.